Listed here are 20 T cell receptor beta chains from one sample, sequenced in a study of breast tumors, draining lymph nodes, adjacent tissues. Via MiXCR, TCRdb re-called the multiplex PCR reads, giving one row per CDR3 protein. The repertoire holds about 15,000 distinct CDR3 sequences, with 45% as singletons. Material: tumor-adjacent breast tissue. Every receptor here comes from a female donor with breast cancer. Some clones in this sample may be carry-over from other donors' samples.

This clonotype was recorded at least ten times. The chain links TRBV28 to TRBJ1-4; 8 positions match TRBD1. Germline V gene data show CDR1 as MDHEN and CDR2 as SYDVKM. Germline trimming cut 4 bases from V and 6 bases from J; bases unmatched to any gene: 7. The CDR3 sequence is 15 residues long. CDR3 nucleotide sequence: TGTGCCAGCAGTTATGGACAGGGTGGTCATGAAAAACTGTTTTTT. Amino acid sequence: CASSYGQGGHEKLFF. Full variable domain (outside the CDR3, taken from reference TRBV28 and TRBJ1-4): DVKVTQSSRYLVKRTGEKVFLECVQDMDHENMFWYRQDPGLGLRLIYFSYDVKMKEKGDIPEGYSVSREKKERFSLILESASTNQTSMYLCASSYGQGGHEKLFFGSGTQLSVL.

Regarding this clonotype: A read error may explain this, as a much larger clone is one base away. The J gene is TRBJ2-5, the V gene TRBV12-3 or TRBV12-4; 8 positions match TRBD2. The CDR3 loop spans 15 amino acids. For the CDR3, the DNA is TGTGCCGGCAGTTGCTCGGGAGGGCCGGGGGAGACCCAGTACTTC. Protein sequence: CAGSCSGGPGETQYF.

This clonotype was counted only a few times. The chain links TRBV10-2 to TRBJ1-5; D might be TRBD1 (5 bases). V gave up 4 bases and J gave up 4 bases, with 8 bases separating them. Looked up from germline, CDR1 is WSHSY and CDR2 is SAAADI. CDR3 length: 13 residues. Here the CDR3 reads CASSVNRNQPQHF. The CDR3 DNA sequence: TGCGCCAGCAGTGTTAACAGGAATCAGCCCCAGCATTTT.

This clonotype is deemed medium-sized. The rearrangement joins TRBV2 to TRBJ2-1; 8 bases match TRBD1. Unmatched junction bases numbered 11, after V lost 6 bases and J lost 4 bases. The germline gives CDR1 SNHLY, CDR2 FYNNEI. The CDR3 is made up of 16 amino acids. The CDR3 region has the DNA TGTGCCAGCAGCCTCGGACAGGGACTGGGATACAATGAGCAGTTCTTC. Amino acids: CASSLGQGLGYNEQFF.

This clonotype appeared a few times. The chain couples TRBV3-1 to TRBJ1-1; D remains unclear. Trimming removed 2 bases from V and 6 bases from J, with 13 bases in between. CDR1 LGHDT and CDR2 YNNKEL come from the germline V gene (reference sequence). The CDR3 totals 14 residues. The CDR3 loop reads CASSQSTSWAEAFF. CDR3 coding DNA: TGTGCCAGCAGCCAATCCACTTCTTGGGCTGAAGCTTTCTTT.

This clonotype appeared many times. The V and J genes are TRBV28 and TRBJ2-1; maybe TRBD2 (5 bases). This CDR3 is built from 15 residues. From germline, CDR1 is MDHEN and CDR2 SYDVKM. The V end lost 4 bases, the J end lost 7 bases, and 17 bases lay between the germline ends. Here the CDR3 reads CASSWSSKMRNEQFF. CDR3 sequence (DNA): TGTGCCAGCAGTTGGTCTAGCAAAATGCGTAATGAGCAGTTCTTC. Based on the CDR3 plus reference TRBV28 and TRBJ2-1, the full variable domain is DVKVTQSSRYLVKRTGEKVFLECVQDMDHENMFWYRQDPGLGLRLIYFSYDVKMKEKGDIPEGYSVSREKKERFSLILESASTNQTSMYLCASSWSSKMRNEQFFGPGTRLTVL.

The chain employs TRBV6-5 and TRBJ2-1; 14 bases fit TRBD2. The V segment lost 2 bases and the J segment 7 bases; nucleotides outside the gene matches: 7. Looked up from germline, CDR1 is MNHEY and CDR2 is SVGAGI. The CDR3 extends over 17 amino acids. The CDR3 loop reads CASSYTSGLAGVNEQFF. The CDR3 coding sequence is TGTGCCAGCAGTTACACATCGGGACTAGCGGGAGTAAATGAGCAGTTCTTC.

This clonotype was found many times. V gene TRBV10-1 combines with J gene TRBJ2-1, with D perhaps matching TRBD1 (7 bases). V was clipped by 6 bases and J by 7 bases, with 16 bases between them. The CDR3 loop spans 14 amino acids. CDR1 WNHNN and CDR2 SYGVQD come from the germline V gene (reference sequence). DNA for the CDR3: TGCGCCAGCAGACCAGGGGGGCCTGGTAATGAGCAGTTCTTC. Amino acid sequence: CASRPGGPGNEQFF.

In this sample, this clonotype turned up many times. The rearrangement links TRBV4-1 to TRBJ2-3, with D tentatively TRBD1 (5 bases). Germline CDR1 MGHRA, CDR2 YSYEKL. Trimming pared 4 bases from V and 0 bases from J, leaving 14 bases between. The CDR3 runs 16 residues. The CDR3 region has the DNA TGCGCCAGCAGCCCCGGACATACTGCTAGCACAGATACGCAGTATTTT. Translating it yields CASSPGHTASTDTQYF.

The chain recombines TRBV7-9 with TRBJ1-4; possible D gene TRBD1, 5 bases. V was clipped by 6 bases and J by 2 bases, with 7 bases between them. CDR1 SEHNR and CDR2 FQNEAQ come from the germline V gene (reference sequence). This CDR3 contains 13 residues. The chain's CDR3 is CASSRDTNEKLFF. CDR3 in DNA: TGTGCCAGCAGTCGGGACACTAATGAAAAACTGTTTTTT. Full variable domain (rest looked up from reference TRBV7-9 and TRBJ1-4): DTGVSQNPRHKITKRGQNVTFRCDPISEHNRLYWYRQTLGQGPEFLTYFQNEAQLEKSRLLSDRFSAERPKGSFSTLEIQRTEQGDSAMYLCASSRDTNEKLFFGSGTQLSVL.

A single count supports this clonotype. CDR3 DNA sequence: TGCAGCGTCGGCAGCGATAGAAACACCATATATTTT. This gives the protein CSVGSDRNTIYF. This rearrangement joins TRBV29-1 to TRBJ1-3; D call uncertain. The V end was cut by 6 bases, the J end by 5 bases, with 11 bases between. Germline assignment: CDR1 SQVTM and CDR2 ANQGSEA. The CDR3 totals 12 residues.

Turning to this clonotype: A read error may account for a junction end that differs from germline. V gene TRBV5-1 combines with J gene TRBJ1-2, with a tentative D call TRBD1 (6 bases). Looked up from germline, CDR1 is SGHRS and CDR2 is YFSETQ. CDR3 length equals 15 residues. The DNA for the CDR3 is TGCGCCGGCGGCTTGGGTATTACAGGGAGCTATGGCCACACCTTC. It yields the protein CAGGLGITGSYGHTF.

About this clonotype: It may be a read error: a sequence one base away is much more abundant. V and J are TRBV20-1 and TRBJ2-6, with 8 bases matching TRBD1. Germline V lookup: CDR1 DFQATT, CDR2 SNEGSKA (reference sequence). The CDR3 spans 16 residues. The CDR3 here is CSARTGRSSAANVLTF. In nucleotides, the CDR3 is TGCAGTGCCCGGACAGGGCGCAGCTCTGCGGCCAACGTCCTGACTTTC.

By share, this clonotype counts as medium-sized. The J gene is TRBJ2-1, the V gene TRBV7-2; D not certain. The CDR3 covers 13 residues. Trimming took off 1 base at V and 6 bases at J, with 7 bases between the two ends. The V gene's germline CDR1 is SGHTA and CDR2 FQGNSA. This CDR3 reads CASSLDLPNEQFF. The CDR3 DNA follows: TGTGCCAGCAGCTTAGACTTGCCCAATGAGCAGTTCTTC.

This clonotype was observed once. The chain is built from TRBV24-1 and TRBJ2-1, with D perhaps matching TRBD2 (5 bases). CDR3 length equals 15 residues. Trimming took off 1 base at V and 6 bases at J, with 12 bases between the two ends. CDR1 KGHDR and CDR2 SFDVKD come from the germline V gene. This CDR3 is CATSDLGRVSNEQFF. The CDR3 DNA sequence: TGTGCCACCAGTGATTTAGGGCGGGTCTCCAATGAGCAGTTCTTC.

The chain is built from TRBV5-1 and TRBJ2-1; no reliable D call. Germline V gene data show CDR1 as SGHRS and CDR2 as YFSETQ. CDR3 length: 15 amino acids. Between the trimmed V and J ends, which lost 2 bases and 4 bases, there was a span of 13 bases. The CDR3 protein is CASSFRRVRYNEQFF. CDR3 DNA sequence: TGCGCCAGCAGCTTTCGTAGGGTAAGGTACAATGAGCAGTTCTTC.

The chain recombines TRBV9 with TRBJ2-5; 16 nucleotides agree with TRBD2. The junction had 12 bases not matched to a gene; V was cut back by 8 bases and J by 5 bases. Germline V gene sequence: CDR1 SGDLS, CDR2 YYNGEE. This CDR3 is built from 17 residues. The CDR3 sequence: CARGTSGGAYCWETQYF. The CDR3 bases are TGTGCCAGAGGGACTAGCGGGGGGGCTTATTGTTGGGAGACCCAGTACTTC.

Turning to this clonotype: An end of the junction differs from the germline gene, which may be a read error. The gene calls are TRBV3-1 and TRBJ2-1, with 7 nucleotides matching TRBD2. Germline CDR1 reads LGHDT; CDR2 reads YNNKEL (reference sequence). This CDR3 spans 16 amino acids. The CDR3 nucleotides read TGCGCCAACAGCCAAGTAGGTGGGAGGGCAGACAATGAGCAGTTCTTC. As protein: CANSQVGGRADNEQFF.

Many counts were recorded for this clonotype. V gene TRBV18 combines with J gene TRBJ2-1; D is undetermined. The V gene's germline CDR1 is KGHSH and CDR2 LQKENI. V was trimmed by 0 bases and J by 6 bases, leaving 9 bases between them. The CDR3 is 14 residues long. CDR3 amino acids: CASSPPVWVNEQFF. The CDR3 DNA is TGTGCCAGCTCACCACCAGTCTGGGTCAATGAGCAGTTCTTC. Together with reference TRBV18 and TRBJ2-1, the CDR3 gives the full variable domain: NAGVMQNPRHLVRRRGQEARLRCSPMKGHSHVYWYRQLPEEGLKFMVYLQKENIIDESGMPKERFSAEFPKEGPSILRIQQVVRGDSAAYFCASSPPVWVNEQFFGPGTRLTVL.

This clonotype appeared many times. In DNA, the CDR3 is TGTGCCACCAGCAGAAAGGGGGACAGGGGCCCATCGGCGCAGTATTTT. Protein product: CATSRKGDRGPSAQYF. The V and J genes are TRBV15 and TRBJ2-3; the match to TRBD1 covers 10 bases. Germline lookup yields CDR1 LNHNV and CDR2 YYDKDF (reference sequence). V lost 2 bases and J lost 10; bases outside the gene matches: 12. The CDR3 runs 16 residues.